Listed below are T cell receptor beta chains from one sample, sequenced in a study of radiotherapy plus CTLA-4 blockade in lung cancer. Sequencing used immunoSEQ multiplex PCR; TCRdb keeps in-frame clones, though not all of them. This table holds over 70,000 clones, around 87% found once. This material consisted of peripheral blood, taken from a patient treated with radiotherapy plus ipilimumab. The receptors originated from a human donor with non-small cell lung cancer who had a partial response to radiotherapy plus ipilimumab. Both conserved end residues are part of each CDR3.

v_gene: TRBV2; j_gene: TRBJ2-1; CDR3aa: CASSEREGNEQFF
v_gene: TRBV15; j_gene: TRBJ2-1; CDR3aa: CATSRETGTLGNEQFF
v_gene: TRBV7-3; j_gene: TRBJ2-1; CDR3aa: CASSLQGLAGYNEQFF
v_gene: TRBV5-4; j_gene: TRBJ2-2; CDR3aa: CASRGASGRTGELFF
v_gene: TRBV28; j_gene: TRBJ1-5; CDR3aa: CASNPTENSNQPQHF
v_gene: TRBV18; j_gene: TRBJ2-3; CDR3aa: CASSPPTGGTDTQYF
v_gene: TRBV28; j_gene: TRBJ2-5; CDR3aa: CASSLGRGPRVETQYF
v_gene: TRBV4-1; j_gene: TRBJ2-1; CDR3aa: CASSHEPGLAGEQFF
v_gene: TRBV18; j_gene: TRBJ2-1; CDR3aa: CASSPLSAGVGNEQFF
v_gene: TRBV9; j_gene: TRBJ2-2; CDR3aa: CASSVGTANTGELFF
v_gene: TRBV7-2; j_gene: TRBJ2-1; CDR3aa: CASSVKSGSEQFF
v_gene: TRBV4-2; j_gene: TRBJ1-4; CDR3aa: CASSQALEKLFF
v_gene: TRBV14; j_gene: TRBJ1-2; CDR3aa: CASSPGGNYGYTF
v_gene: TRBV28; j_gene: TRBJ2-7; CDR3aa: CASTSAALSSYEQYF
v_gene: TRBV30; j_gene: TRBJ1-5; CDR3aa: CAWSGRDSRISNQPQHF
v_gene: TRBV19; j_gene: TRBJ1-5; CDR3aa: CASSILPGQVNQPQHF
v_gene: TRBV28; j_gene: TRBJ1-2; CDR3aa: CASTSGTAYGYTF
v_gene: TRBV7-9; j_gene: TRBJ2-1; CDR3aa: CASSFGAGPGNEQFF